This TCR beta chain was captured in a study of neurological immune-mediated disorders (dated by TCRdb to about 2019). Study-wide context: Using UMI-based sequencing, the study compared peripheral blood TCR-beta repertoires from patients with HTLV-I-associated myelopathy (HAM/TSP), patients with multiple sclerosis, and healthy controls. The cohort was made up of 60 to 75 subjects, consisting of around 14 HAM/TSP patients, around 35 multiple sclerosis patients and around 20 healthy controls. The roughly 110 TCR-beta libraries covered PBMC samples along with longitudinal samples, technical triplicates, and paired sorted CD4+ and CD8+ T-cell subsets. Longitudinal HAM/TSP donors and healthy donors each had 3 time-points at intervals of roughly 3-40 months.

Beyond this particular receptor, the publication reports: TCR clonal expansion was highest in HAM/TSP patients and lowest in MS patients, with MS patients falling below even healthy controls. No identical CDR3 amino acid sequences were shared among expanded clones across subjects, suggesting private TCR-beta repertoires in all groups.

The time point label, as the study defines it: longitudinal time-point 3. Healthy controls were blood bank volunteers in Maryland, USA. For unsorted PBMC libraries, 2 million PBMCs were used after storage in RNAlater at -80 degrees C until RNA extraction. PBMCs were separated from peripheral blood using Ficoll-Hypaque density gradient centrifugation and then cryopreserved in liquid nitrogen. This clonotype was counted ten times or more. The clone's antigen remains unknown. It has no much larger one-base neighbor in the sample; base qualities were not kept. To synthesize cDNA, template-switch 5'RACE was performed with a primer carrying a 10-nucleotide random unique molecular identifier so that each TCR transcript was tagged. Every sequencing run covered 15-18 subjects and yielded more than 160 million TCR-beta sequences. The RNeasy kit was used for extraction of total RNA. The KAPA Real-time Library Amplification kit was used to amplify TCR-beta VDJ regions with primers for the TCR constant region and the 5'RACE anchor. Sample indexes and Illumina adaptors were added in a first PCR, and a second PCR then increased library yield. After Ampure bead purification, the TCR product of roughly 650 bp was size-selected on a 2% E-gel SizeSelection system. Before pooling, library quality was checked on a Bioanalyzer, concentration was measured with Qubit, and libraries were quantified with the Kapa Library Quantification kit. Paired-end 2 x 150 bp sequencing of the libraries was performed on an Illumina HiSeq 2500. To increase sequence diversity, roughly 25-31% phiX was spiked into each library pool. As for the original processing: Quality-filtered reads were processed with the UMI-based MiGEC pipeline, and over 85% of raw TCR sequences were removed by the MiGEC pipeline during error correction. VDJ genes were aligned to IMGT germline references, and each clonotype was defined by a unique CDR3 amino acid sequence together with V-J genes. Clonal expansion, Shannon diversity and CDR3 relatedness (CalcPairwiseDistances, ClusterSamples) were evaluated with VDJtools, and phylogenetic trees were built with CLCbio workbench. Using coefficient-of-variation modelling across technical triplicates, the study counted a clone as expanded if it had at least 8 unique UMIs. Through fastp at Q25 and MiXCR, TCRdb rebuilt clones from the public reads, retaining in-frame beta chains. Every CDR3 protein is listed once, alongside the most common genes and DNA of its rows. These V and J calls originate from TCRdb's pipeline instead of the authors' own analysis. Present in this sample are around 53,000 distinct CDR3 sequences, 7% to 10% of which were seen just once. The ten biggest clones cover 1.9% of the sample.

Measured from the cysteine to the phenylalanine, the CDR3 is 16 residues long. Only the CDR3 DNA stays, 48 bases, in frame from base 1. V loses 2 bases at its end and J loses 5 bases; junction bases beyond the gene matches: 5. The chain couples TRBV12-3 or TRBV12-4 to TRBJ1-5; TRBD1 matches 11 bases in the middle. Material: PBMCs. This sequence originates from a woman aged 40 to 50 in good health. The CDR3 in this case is CASSLPGQGADQPQHF. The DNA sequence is TGTGCCAGCAGTTTACCCGGACAGGGGGCTGATCAGCCCCAGCATTTT.